A selection of T cell receptor beta chains follows, all from one sample in a study of cytomegalovirus exposure and HLA in healthy donors. Here immunoSEQ multiplex PCR was the method, and the copy in TCRdb shows in-frame clones only, minus some. This table holds over 120,000 clones, 65% to 85% found once. The material sequenced was PBMCs. The receptors stem from a male donor in good health and CMV-seronegative. CDR3s include the opening cysteine and the closing phenylalanine or tryptophan. D genes are given only for firm matches. The size field is filled for only some rows; it gives once, few, many or a size class.

>.|TRBJ1-2|.|TRBV20-1
TGCAGTGCTAAAACAAGAGGCTACACCTTC
CSAKTRGYTF
>.|TRBJ1-2|.|TRBV23-1
TGCGCCAGCAGTCGGGCTTTGCAAAACTATGGCTACACCTTC
CASSRALQNYGYTF
>TRBD2|TRBJ2-7|.|TRBV11-1
TGTGCCAGCAGCCTGCATCCATGGCTAGCGGATTTCTACGAGCAGTACTTC
CASSLHPWLADFYEQYF
>TRBD1|TRBJ1-2|once|TRBV5-1
TGCGCCAGCAGCCCCGGACAGGGGAACGGCTACACCTTC
CASSPGQGNGYTF
>TRBD1|TRBJ2-7|.|TRBV6-5
TGTGCCAGCAGTTCACCACAGGGGACGTCCTACGAGCAGTACTTC
CASSSPQGTSYEQYF
>TRBD1|TRBJ1-5|.|TRBV10-2
TGCGCCAGCAGTGTCTGGGGACAGGATCAGCCCCAGCATTTT
CASSVWGQDQPQHF
>TRBD1|TRBJ2-5|few|TRBV7-2
TGTGCCAGCAGCGACAGGGGTGGGGAGACCCAGTACTTC
CASSDRGGETQYF
>TRBD2|TRBJ2-1|.|TRBV5-4
TGTGCCAGCAGCTTGGGACTAGCGGTCTCCTACAATGAGCAGTTCTTC
CASSLGLAVSYNEQFF
>TRBD2|TRBJ2-7|once|TRBV19
TGTGCCAGTAGTGGTCGGGCGGGGGACGAGCAGTACTTC
CASSGRAGDEQYF
>TRBD1|TRBJ2-2|.|TRBV29-1
TGCAGCGTTCTCGGACAGGGAAACACCGGGGAGCTGTTTTTT
CSVLGQGNTGELFF
>TRBD1|TRBJ2-5|few|TRBV18
TGTGCCAGCTCACCGACAGGGTTTGGGGGCCAAGAGACCCAGTACTTC
CASSPTGFGGQETQYF
>.|TRBJ2-3|.|TRBV7-8
TGTGCCAGCAGCTTAGGGGGCGGATACACAGATACGCAGTATTTT
CASSLGGGYTDTQYF
>.|TRBJ2-3|few|TRBV5-6
TGTGCCAGCAGCTTGTTTCTGGCTAGCGATATGACAGATACGCAGTATTTT
CASSLFLASDMTDTQYF
>TRBD2|TRBJ2-7|few|TRBV11-2
TGTGCCAGCAACTTCCGGGGGGGGAGCTCCTACGAGCAGTACTTC
CASNFRGGSSYEQYF
>TRBD2|TRBJ2-7|.|TRBV7-2
TGTGCCAGCAGCTTACAGCGGGGGGGATACGAGCAGTACTTC
CASSLQRGGYEQYF
>.|TRBJ2-2|.|TRBV7-2
TGTGCCAGCAGCTTAGCACAGCACGGCACCGGGGAGCTGTTTTTT
CASSLAQHGTGELFF
>.|TRBJ1-5|once|TRBV19
TGTGCCAGTAGTATATACGTTCAGGGCAGTCAGCCCCAGCATTTT
CASSIYVQGSQPQHF
>.|TRBJ1-5|.|TRBV18
TGTGCCAGCTCACCGTCCTTCAGGGCAGTCAATCAGCCCCAGCATTTT
CASSPSFRAVNQPQHF
>.|TRBJ2-7|.|TRBV7-9
TGTTCCAGCAGCCCCAGCGCCGAGCAGTACTTC
CSSSPSAEQYF
>TRBD1|TRBJ2-7|.|TRBV6-6
TGTGCCAGCAGTTCCCGGGACAGCTACGAGCAGTACTTC
CASSSRDSYEQYF
>.|TRBJ1-1|.|TRBV7-6
TGTGCCAGCAGCTTAGCGGTGGCAGGGCCCAACACTGAAGCTTTCTTT
CASSLAVAGPNTEAFF
>TRBD1|TRBJ2-3|.|TRBV9
TGTGCCAGCAGCGACCGACAGGGGGCAGATACGCAGTATTTT
CASSDRQGADTQYF
>.|TRBJ2-3|.|TRBV28
TGTGCCAGCAGTTCCCTACAGAGTCTGGGTAGCACAGATACGCAGTATTTT
CASSSLQSLGSTDTQYF
>TRBD2|TRBJ2-5|once|TRBV12-5
TGTGCTAGTGTTCGTGGCGGGCTCGGACTAGCGGGAGAGTACCAAGAGACCCAGTACTTC
CASVRGGLGLAGEYQETQYF
>TRBD1|TRBJ1-3|.|TRBV5-5
TGTGCCAGCAGCTCTACTGAGGACAGGCTGGGAAACACCATATATTTT
CASSSTEDRLGNTIYF
>.|TRBJ1-4|.|TRBV15
TGTGCCACCAGCATTGGAGGACGTAATGAAAAACTGTTTTTT
CATSIGGRNEKLFF
>TRBD1|TRBJ2-7|.|TRBV9
TGTGCCAGCAGCGCCGGGACAGGGCCCTACGAGCAGTACTTC
CASSAGTGPYEQYF
>.|TRBJ2-7|.|TRBV19
TGTGCCAGTAGTATAGACGGGGAACACTACGAGCAGTACTTC
CASSIDGEHYEQYF
>.|TRBJ2-5|.|TRBV29-1
TGCAGCGTCCGACGGGACCAAGAGACCCAGTACTTC
CSVRRDQETQYF
>TRBD1|TRBJ1-1|.|TRBV5-6
TGTGCCAGCAGCTTGGCCGAAGGACAGGGGATAGCGATGAACACTGAAGCTTTCTTT
CASSLAEGQGIAMNTEAFF
>TRBD1|TRBJ2-6|.|TRBV18
TGTGCCAGCTCACCACCGAACAGGGGGATCACTGGGGCCAACGTCCTGACTTTC
CASSPPNRGITGANVLTF
>TRBD1|TRBJ2-1|few|TRBV7-6
TGTGCCAGCAGCCGGGGACAGGATCCCTACAATGAGCAGTTCTTC
CASSRGQDPYNEQFF
>TRBD1|TRBJ1-1|.|TRBV30
TGTGCCTGGTACAGGGGGGGATCAACCCAAGCTTTCTTT
CAWYRGGSTQAFF
>.|TRBJ1-1|.|TRBV27
TGTGCCAGCAGGACCCTCGCAGGGAACACTGAAGCTTTCTTT
CASRTLAGNTEAFF
>TRBD1|TRBJ2-5|.|TRBV5-1
TGCGCCAGCAGCGAGGGGACAGGAGAGACCCAGTACTTC
CASSEGTGETQYF